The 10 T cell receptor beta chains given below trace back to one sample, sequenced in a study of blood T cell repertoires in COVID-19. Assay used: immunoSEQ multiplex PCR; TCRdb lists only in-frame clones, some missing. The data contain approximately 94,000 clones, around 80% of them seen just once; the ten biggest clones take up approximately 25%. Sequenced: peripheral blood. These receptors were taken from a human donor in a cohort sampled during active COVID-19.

CDR3 loop: CASSSRGLDQETQYF. The CDR3 bases are TGCGCCAGCAGTTCAAGGGGCCTAGATCAAGAGACCCAGTACTTC. This chain links TRBV5-1 with TRBJ2-5; possible D gene TRBD1, 5 bases. This CDR3 has 15 residues. With 5 bases removed from V and 2 bases from J, the gap between germline ends came to 16 bases. CDR1 and CDR2 from the germline V gene are SGHRS and YFSETQ.

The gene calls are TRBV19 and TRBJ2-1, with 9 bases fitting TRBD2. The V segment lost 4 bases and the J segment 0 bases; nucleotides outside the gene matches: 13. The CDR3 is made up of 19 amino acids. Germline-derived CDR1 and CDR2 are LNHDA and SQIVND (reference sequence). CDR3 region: CASSTPSGAFTRSYNEQFF. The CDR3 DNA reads TGTGCCAGTAGTACCCCTAGCGGGGCGTTCACTCGCTCCTACAATGAGCAGTTCTTC.

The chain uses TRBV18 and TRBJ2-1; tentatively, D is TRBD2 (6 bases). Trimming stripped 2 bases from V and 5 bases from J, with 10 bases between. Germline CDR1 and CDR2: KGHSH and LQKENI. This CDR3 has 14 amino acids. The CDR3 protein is CASSPALANNEQFF. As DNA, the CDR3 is TGTGCCAGCTCACCAGCACTAGCAAACAATGAGCAGTTCTTC.

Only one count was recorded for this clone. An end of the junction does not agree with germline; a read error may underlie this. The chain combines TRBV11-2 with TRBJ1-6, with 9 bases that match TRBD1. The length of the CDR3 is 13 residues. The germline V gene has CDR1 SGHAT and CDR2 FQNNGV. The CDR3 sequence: CASSPQDRGRLDF. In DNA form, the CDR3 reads TGTGCCAGCAGCCCCCAGGACAGGGGAAGATTGGACTTT.

This CDR3 is CASSTTTQGVQPQHF. The CDR3 nucleotides read TGTGCCAGTAGTACTACTACACAGGGAGTACAGCCCCAGCATTTT. The V and J genes are TRBV19 and TRBJ1-5, with D possibly matching TRBD1 (6 bases). The germline V gene has CDR1 LNHDA and CDR2 SQIVND (reference sequence). The V end was cut by 4 bases, the J end by 7 bases, with 17 bases between. The CDR3 length is 15 residues.

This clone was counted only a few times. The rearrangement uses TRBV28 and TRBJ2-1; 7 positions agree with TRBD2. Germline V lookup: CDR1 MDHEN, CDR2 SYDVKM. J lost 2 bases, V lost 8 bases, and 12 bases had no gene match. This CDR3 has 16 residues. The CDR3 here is CASFSGLAVTYNEQFF. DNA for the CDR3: TGTGCCAGCTTCAGCGGGCTAGCGGTTACCTACAATGAGCAGTTCTTC.

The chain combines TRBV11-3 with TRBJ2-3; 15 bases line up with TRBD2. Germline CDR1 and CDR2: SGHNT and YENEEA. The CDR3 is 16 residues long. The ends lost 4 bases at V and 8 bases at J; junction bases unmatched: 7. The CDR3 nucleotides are TGTGCCAGCAGCTCGGGACTAGCGGGAGGTTTAGCTACGCAGTATTTT. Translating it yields CASSSGLAGGLATQYF.

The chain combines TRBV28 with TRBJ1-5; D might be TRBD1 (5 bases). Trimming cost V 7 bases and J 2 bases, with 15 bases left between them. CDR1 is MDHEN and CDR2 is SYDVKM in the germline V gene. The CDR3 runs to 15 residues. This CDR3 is CASTSSRVGNQPQHF. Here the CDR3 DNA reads TGTGCCAGCACCTCCTCCAGGGTGGGCAATCAGCCCCAGCATTTT.

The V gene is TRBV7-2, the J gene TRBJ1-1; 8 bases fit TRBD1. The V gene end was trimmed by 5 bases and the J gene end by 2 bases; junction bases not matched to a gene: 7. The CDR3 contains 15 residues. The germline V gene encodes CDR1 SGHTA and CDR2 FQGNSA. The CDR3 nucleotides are TGTGCCAGCAGCCCCTGGACAGGGTACAACACTGAAGCTTTCTTT. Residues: CASSPWTGYNTEAFF.

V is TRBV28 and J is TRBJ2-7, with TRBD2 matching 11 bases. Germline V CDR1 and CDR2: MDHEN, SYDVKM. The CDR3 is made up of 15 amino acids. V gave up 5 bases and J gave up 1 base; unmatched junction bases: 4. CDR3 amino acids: CASSPTSGRSYEQYF. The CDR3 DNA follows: TGTGCCAGCAGTCCAACTAGCGGGAGATCCTACGAGCAGTACTTC.